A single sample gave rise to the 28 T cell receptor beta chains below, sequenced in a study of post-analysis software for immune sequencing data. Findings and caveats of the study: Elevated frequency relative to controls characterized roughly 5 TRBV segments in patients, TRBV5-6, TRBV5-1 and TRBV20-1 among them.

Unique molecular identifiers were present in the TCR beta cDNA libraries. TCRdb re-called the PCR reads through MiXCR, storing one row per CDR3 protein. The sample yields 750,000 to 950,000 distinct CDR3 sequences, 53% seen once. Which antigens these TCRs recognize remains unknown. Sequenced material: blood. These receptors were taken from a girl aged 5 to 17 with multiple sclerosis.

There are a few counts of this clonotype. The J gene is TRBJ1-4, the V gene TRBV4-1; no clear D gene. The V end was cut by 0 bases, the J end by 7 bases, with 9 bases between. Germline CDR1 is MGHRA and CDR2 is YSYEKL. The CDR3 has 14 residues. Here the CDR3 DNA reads TGCGCCAGCAGCCAAGAGATCTTGGGTGAAAAACTGTTTTTT. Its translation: CASSQEILGEKLFF.

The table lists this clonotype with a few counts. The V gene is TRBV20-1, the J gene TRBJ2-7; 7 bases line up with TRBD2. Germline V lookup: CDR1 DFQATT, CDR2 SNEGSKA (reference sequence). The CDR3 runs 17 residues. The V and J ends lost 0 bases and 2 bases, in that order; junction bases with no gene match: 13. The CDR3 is CSARDQGRPAGTYEQYF. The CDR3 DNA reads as TGCAGTGCTAGAGATCAGGGTCGCCCAGCGGGAACCTACGAGCAGTACTTC.

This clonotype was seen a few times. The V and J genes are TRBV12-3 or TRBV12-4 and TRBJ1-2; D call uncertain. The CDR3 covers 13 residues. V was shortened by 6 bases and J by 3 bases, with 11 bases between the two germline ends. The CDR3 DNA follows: TGTGCCAGCAGAACCGGGGAGTACTATGGCTACACCTTC. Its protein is CASRTGEYYGYTF.

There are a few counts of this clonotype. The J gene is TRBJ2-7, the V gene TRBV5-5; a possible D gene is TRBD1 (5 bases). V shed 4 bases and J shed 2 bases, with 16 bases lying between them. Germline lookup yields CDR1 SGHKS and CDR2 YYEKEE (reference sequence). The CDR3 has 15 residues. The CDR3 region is CASSRTGVFAYEQYF. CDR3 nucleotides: TGTGCCAGCAGCCGCACAGGCGTTTTTGCCTACGAGCAGTACTTC.

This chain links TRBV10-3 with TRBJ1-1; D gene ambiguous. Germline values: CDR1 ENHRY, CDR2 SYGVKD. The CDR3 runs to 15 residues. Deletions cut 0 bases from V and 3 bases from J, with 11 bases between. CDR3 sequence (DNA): TGTGCCATCAGTGAGTCGAGACTGCGGGACACTGAAGCTTTCTTT. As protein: CAISESRLRDTEAFF.

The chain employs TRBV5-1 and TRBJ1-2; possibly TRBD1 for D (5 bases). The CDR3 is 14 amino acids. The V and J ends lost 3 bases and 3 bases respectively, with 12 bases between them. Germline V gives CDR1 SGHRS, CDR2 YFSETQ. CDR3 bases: TGCGCCAGCAGCTGGACCGGGACGGACTATGGCTACACCTTC. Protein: CASSWTGTDYGYTF.

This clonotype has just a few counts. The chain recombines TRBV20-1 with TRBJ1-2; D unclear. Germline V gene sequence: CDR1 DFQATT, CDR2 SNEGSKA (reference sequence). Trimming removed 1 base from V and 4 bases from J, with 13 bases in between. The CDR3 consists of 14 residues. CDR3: CSARALAGAYGYTF. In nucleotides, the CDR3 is TGCAGTGCTAGAGCCTTGGCAGGCGCCTATGGCTACACCTTC.

CDR3 loop: CASSLRQGRNEQYF. The CDR3 nucleotides read TGTGCCAGCAGTTTACGACAGGGTCGGAACGAGCAGTACTTC. The rearrangement joins TRBV6-6 to TRBJ2-7, with 7 bases that match TRBD1. V trimming: 4 bases; J trimming: 5 bases; junction bases outside the gene matches: 8. The CDR3 contains 14 residues. The V gene's germline CDR1 is MNHNY and CDR2 SVGAGI (reference sequence).

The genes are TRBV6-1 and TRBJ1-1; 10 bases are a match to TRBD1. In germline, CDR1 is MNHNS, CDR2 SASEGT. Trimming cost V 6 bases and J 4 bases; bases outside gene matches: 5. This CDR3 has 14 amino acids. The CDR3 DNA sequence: TGTGCCAGCAGGGCCGGGACAGGGGTCACTGAAGCTTTCTTT. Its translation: CASRAGTGVTEAFF.

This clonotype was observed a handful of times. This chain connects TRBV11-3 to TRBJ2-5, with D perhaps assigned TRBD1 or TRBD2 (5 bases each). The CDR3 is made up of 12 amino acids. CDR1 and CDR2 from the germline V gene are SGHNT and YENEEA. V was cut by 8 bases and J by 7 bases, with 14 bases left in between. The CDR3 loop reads CASAMRGGTQYF. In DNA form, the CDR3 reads TGTGCCAGCGCCATGAGGGGTGGGACCCAGTACTTC.

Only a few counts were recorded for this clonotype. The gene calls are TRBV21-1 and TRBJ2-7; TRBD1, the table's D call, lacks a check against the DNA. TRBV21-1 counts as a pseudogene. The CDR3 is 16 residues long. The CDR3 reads CASSTWTYRWYVKQYF. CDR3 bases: TGTGCCAGCAGCACCTGGACGTACAGGTGGTATGTTAAGCAGTACTTC.

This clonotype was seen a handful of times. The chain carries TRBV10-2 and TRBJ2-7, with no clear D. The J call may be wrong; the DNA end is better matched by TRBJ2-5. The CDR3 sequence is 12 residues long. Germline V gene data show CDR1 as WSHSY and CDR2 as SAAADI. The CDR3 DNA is TGCGCCAGCAGTCTCCATTCGGAGACCCAGTACTTC. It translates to CASSLHSETQYF.

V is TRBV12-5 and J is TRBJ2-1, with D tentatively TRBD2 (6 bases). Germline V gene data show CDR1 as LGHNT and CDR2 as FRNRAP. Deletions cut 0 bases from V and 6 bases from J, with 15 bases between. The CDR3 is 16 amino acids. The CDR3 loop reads CASGLVIGGAGNEQFF. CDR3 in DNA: TGTGCTAGTGGTTTGGTAATCGGGGGAGCGGGCAATGAGCAGTTCTTC.

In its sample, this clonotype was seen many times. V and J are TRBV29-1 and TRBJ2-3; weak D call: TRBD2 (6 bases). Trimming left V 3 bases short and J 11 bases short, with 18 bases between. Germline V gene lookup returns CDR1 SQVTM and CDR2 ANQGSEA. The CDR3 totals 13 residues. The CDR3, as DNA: TGCAGCGTTGACGGTTGGGACTCTCCAGAGCAGTATTTT. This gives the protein CSVDGWDSPEQYF.

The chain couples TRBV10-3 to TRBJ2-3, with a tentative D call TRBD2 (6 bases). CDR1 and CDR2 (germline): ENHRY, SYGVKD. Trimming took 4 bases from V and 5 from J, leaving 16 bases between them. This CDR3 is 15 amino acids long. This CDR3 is CAISGDAGWEDTQYF. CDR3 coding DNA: TGTGCCATCAGTGGCGACGCGGGATGGGAAGATACGCAGTATTTT.

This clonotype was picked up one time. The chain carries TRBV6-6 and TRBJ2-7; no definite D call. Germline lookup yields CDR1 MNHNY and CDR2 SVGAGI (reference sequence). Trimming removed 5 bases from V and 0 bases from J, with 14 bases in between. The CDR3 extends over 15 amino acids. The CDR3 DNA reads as TGTGCCAGCAGTCTTCCTCGCCAGGTCTCCTACGAGCAGTACTTC. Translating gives CASSLPRQVSYEQYF.

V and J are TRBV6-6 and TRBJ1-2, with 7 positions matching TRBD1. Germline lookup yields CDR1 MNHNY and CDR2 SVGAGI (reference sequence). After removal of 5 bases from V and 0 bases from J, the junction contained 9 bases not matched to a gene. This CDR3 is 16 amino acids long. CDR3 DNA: TGTGCCAGCAGTCACCCACGGGACAGAGCTAACTATGGCTACACCTTC. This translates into CASSHPRDRANYGYTF.

Here the CDR3 reads CASSYSDRRPNGYTF. The DNA of the CDR3 is TGTGCCAGCAGTTACTCAGACAGGAGACCTAATGGCTACACCTTC. The chain is built from TRBV6-6 and TRBJ1-2; a weak D match, TRBD1 (6 bases). From germline, CDR1 is MNHNY and CDR2 SVGAGI (reference sequence). This CDR3 is 15 amino acids long. V dropped 0 bases and J dropped 6 bases, with 14 bases sitting between them.

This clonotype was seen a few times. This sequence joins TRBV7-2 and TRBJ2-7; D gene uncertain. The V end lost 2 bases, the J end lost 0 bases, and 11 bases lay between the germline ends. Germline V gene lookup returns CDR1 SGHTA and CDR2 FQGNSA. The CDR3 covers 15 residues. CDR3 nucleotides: TGTGCCAGCAGCTTAAGCCACCTCCTCTCCTACGAGCAGTACTTC. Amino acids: CASSLSHLLSYEQYF.

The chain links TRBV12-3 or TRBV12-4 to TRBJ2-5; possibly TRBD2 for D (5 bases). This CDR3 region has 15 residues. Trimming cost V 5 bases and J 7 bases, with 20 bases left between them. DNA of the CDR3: TGTGCCAGCAGTGTACCGGGATCAATCAAGCGGACCCAGTACTTC. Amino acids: CASSVPGSIKRTQYF.

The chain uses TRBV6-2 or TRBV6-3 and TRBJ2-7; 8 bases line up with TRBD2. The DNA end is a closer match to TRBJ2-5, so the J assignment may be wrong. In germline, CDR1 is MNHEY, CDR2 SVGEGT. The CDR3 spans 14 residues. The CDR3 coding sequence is TGTGCCAGCAGTTCCGGGACTAGAGCGGGGACCCAGTACTTC. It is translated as CASSSGTRAGTQYF.

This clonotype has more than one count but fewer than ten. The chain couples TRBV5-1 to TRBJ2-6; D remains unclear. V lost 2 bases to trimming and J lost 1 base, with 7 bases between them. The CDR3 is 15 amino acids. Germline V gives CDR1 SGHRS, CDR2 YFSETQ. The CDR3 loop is CASSFEVSGANVLTF. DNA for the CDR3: TGCGCCAGCAGCTTTGAGGTGTCTGGGGCCAACGTCCTGACTTTC.

CDR3 loop: CSCRTGVLEPQHF. The DNA of the CDR3 is TGCAGCTGCCGAACAGGGGTTCTCGAGCCCCAGCATTTT. The chain joins TRBV29-1 to TRBJ1-5, with 7 nucleotides matching TRBD1. With V trimmed by 8 bases and J by 8 bases, 12 bases remained unmatched. The germline V gene has CDR1 SQVTM and CDR2 ANQGSEA. The CDR3 consists of 13 residues.

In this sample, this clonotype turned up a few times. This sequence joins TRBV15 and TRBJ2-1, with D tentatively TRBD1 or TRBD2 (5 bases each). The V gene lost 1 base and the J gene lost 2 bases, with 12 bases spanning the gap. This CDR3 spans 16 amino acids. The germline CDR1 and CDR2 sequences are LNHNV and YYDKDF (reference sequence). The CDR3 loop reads CATSRGGVGAYNEQFF. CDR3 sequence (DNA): TGTGCCACCAGCAGAGGAGGGGTAGGCGCCTACAATGAGCAGTTCTTC.

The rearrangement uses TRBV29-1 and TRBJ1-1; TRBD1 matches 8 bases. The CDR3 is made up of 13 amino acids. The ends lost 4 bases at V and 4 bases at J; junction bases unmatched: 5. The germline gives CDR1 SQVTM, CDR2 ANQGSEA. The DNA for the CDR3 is TGCAGCGTTGCACAGGGGGAGAGCACTGAAGCTTTCTTT. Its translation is CSVAQGESTEAFF.

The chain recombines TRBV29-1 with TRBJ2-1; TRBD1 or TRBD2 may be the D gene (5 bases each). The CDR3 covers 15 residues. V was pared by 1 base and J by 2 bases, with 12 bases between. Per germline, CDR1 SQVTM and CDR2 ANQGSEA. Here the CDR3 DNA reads TGCAGCGTTGAAGGTGAGCGGACAACCTACAATGAGCAGTTCTTC. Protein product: CSVEGERTTYNEQFF.

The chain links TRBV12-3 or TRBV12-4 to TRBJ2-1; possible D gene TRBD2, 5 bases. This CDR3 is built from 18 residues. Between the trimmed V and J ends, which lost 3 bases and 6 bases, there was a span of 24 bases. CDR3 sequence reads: CASSFRKAGRLSPNEQFF. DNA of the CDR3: TGTGCCAGCAGTTTCAGGAAGGCGGGCCGATTGTCTCCCAATGAGCAGTTCTTC.

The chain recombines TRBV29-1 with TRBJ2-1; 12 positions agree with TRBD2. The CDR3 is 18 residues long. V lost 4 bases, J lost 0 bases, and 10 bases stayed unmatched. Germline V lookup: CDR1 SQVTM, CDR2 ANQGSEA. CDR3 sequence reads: CSVGGLAGTLSSYNEQFF. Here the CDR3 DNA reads TGCAGCGTTGGTGGACTAGCGGGAACCTTAAGCTCCTACAATGAGCAGTTCTTC.